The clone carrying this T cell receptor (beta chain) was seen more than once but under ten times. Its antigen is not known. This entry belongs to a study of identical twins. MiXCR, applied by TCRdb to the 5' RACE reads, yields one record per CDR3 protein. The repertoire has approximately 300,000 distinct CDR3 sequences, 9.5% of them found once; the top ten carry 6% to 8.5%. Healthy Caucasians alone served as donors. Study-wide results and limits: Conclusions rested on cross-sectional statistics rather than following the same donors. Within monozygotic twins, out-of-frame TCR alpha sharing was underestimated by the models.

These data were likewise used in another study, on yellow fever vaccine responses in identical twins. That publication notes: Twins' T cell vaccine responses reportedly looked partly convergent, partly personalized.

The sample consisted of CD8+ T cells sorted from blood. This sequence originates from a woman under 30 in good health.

CDR3 in DNA: TGTGCCACCAGTGATTCATATTCTGGGGCCAACGTCCTGACTTTC. Its translation: CATSDSYSGANVLTF. The gene calls are TRBV24-1 and TRBJ2-6; D uncertain. Germline V CDR1 and CDR2: KGHDR, SFDVKD. Trimming stripped 2 bases from V and 1 base from J, with 5 bases between. This CDR3 is built from 15 residues.